The clone carrying this T cell receptor beta chain was seen only a few times. The target antigen is unknown. This record belongs to a study of cytomegalovirus exposure and HLA in healthy donors. Study in general: Unique TCRs numbering around 85 million, obtained from HLA-typed donors, made up an early data release.

The primer mix had 60 Vbeta and 13 Jbeta primers. Sequencing was performed with immunoSEQ multiplex PCR; in TCRdb, only in-frame clones are kept and a portion is missing. This sample has about 190,000 clones, with approximately 81% found just once. Study-wide results and caveats: Specific recognition of CMV antigens was confirmed in vitro for a few chains (all CMV-associated). DRB1 had the most TCR associations and HLA-C the fewest, a later analysis found, with rates varying by HLA locus. Reports credit the classifier with highly specific, highly sensitive diagnosis of cytomegalovirus status.

The length of the CDR3 is 12 residues. Germline V gene data show CDR1 as LNHDA and CDR2 as SQIVND (reference sequence). This receptor was identified in a woman aged 30 to 39 in good health and CMV-seronegative. The chain recombines TRBV19 with TRBJ2-7; 8 bases align to TRBD2. The sequencing input was PBMCs. CDR3 coding DNA: TGTACGAAGCGGGAGTTCTCCTACGAGCAGTACTTC. It specifies CTKREFSYEQYF. Looking up the rest from reference TRBV19 and TRBJ2-7 gives the full variable domain: DGGITQSPKYLFRKEGQNVTLSCEQNLNHDAMYWYRQDPGQGLRLIYYSQIVNDFQKGDIAEGYSVSREKKESFPLTVTSAQKNPTAFYLCTKREFSYEQYFGPGTRLTVT.